These 15 T cell receptor beta chains were all obtained from the same sample, sequenced in a study of regulatory T cells in long-lasting Graves disease. HTBI primers from iRepertoire and Arm-PCR of CDR3 regions yielded the TCR beta libraries. TCRdb itself ran the multiplex PCR reads through MiXCR, one entry per CDR3 protein. Here the sample spans hundreds of thousands of distinct CDR3 sequences, more than 15% being singletons. Time point given: newly diagnosed GD, antithyroid drugs for less than 3 months. PBMC-extracted RNA yielded the TCR library. The same data also went into a second study, on T cells in Graves' hyperthyroidism and ophthalmopathy.

The sequences come from peripheral blood mononuclear cells (PBMCs), collected at new diagnosis, from a patient treated with antithyroid drugs. Receptor source: a woman aged 40 to 65 with Graves disease.

The rearrangement joins TRBV12-3 or TRBV12-4 to TRBJ1-1, with D hard to call. The V end was cut by 8 bases, the J end by 3 bases, with 19 bases between. There are 15 residues in the CDR3. CDR3 sequence reads: CASRGCGGRDTEAFF. CDR3 coding DNA: TGTGCCAGCCGTGGTTGTGGAGGGCGAGACACTGAAGCTTTCTTT.

At least ten counts were recorded for this clonotype. CDR3 loop: CASSQEVSNTEAFF. CDR3 nucleotides: TGTGCCAGCAGCCAAGAGGTCAGTAACACTGAAGCTTTCTTT. The chain couples TRBV3-1 to TRBJ1-1; D unclear. Germline CDR1 is LGHDT and CDR2 is YNNKEL (reference sequence). Trimming removed 0 bases from V and 2 bases from J, with 7 bases in between. The CDR3 covers 14 residues.

This clonotype was seen many times. V is TRBV12-3 or TRBV12-4 and J is TRBJ2-7; 10 bases map to TRBD1. The J segment lost 5 bases and the V segment lost 6 bases, leaving 4 bases of the junction unmatched. The CDR3 is 13 amino acids. CDR3 DNA: TGTGCCAGCAGGGGACAGGGGAACAACGAGCAGTACTTC. It translates to CASRGQGNNEQYF.

This clonotype was found many times. The chain employs TRBV3-1 and TRBJ1-2; D remains ambiguous. CDR1 and CDR2 (germline): LGHDT, YNNKEL (reference sequence). CDR3 size: 14 residues. V was cut by 3 bases and J by 6 bases, with 14 bases left in between. CDR3 region: CASSHPGRANGYTF. CDR3 DNA: TGTGCCAGCAGCCACCCCGGGAGGGCTAATGGCTACACCTTC.

This clonotype was seen at least ten times. V gene TRBV2 combines with J gene TRBJ1-1; TRBD1 aligns across 9 bases. Trimming at V came to 6 bases and at J to 6 bases, leaving 17 bases not matched to a gene. The CDR3 sequence is 17 residues long. Germline lookup yields CDR1 SNHLY and CDR2 FYNNEI. This CDR3 reads CASRVGQGLLSSAEAFF. CDR3 nucleotides: TGTGCCAGCAGGGTCGGACAGGGGCTCTTGTCAAGCGCTGAAGCTTTCTTT.

The chain couples TRBV6-1 to TRBJ1-5, with 9 positions matching TRBD1. CDR1 MNHNS and CDR2 SASEGT come from the germline V gene. Trimming took 0 bases from V and 6 from J; bases not matched to a gene: 6. The length of the CDR3 is 16 residues. CDR3 bases: TGTGCCAGCAGTGAAGCGGGACAGGGTGGGAGTCAGCCCCAGCATTTT. Amino acids: CASSEAGQGGSQPQHF.

The table lists this clonotype with a few counts. V and J are TRBV6-2 or TRBV6-3 and TRBJ2-7; TRBD2 agrees at 8 bases. Trimming cost V 6 bases and J 2 bases; bases outside gene matches: 9. The CDR3 loop spans 15 amino acids. The V gene's germline CDR1 is MNHEY and CDR2 SVGEGT. CDR3 residues: CASSRSRGGAYEQYF. The CDR3, as DNA: TGTGCCAGCAGCCGCTCCCGGGGGGGGGCCTACGAGCAGTACTTC.

V gene TRBV11-3 combines with J gene TRBJ1-2, with 8 bases that match TRBD1. J gave up 7 bases and V 1 base, and 8 bases lay outside the gene matches. CDR1 and CDR2 (germline): SGHNT, YENEEA. This CDR3 region has 15 residues. Here the CDR3 reads CASSLGDRGRSGYTF. The CDR3 nucleotides are TGTGCCAGCAGCTTAGGAGACAGGGGAAGAAGTGGCTACACCTTC.

This clonotype appeared a few times. This chain links TRBV19 with TRBJ1-4, with a weak D call TRBD1 (6 bases). The germline V gene encodes CDR1 LNHDA and CDR2 SQIVND (reference sequence). V shed 8 bases and J shed 2 bases, with 9 bases lying between them. This CDR3 is built from 13 residues. The CDR3 DNA sequence: TGTGCCAGTGGGGGCTGGACTAATGAAAAACTGTTTTTT. Its protein is CASGGWTNEKLFF.

This clonotype has ten or more counts. The chain couples TRBV5-1 to TRBJ1-1; maybe TRBD1 (5 bases). Trimming cost V 1 base and J 3 bases, with 13 bases left between them. The CDR3 runs 15 residues. Germline V CDR1 and CDR2: SGHRS, YFSETQ. CDR3 nucleotides: TGCGCCAGCAGCTTGCAGGGTCGGGACCACACTGAAGCTTTCTTT. Translated: CASSLQGRDHTEAFF.

This clonotype occurred many times. This chain joins TRBV12-3 or TRBV12-4 and TRBJ2-1; TRBD1 matches 8 bases. The CDR3 consists of 15 residues. V shed 3 bases, J shed 9 bases, and the junction held 10 bases outside the gene matches. The CDR3 is CASSFQGAVGFEQFF. The CDR3 DNA follows: TGTGCCAGCAGTTTCCAGGGGGCAGTCGGTTTTGAGCAGTTCTTC.

This sequence joins TRBV20-1 and TRBJ1-2, with TRBD1 matching 12 bases. Looked up from germline, CDR1 is DFQATT and CDR2 is SNEGSKA (reference sequence). J was trimmed by 3 bases and V by 0 bases; bases with no gene match: 8. This CDR3 region has 17 residues. The CDR3 region is CSARDPMGTGGDYGYTF. CDR3 nucleotide sequence: TGCAGTGCTAGAGATCCGATGGGGACAGGGGGCGACTATGGCTACACCTTC.

In its sample, this clonotype was seen many times. This sequence joins TRBV12-3 or TRBV12-4 and TRBJ2-7; D remains ambiguous. This CDR3 has 17 amino acids. The V end was cut by 1 base, the J end by 1 base, with 17 bases between. For the CDR3, the DNA is TGTGCCAGCAGTTTAGGGGCCCACACAATGAAATCCTACGAGCAGTACTTC. This translates into CASSLGAHTMKSYEQYF.

This clonotype came up a few times. The rearrangement links TRBV6-1 to TRBJ1-2; D might be TRBD1 (5 bases). The CDR3 runs 14 residues. V dropped 7 bases and J dropped 4 bases, with 16 bases sitting between them. The germline CDR1 and CDR2 sequences are MNHNS and SASEGT. DNA of the CDR3: TGTGCCAGCACCGGACTCGGGGGTGGCTATGGCTACACCTTC. It translates to CASTGLGGGYGYTF.

J is TRBJ2-7 and V is TRBV7-2; D is uncertain. This CDR3 has 13 residues. The V gene's germline CDR1 is SGHTA and CDR2 FQGNSA. Trimming removed 0 bases from V and 9 bases from J, with 12 bases in between. CDR3 nucleotides: TGTGCCAGCAGCTTAGCGACCCCCTGGGGGCAGTACTTC. As protein: CASSLATPWGQYF.